The rows below give T cell receptor beta chains drawn from one sample of a study of T cell changes during pregnancy in multiple sclerosis. Libraries were prepared by immunoSEQ multiplex PCR; TCRdb keeps only in-frame clonotypes and omits some of them. The table has fewer than 45,000 clones, 80% to 90% seen once. Sample: CD4+ T cells from peripheral blood mononuclear cells, taken in the first trimester of pregnancy. The receptors stem from a female donor with multiple sclerosis, enrolled in a pregnancy study. CDR3s include the opening cysteine and the closing phenylalanine or tryptophan. A D gene is named only where the DNA matches it firmly. Where a row states a size, it is once, few, many or the class of an expanded clone; other rows omit it.

d_call: NA
v_call: TRBV19
clone_size: NA
j_call: TRBJ1-1
cdr3_nt: TGTGCCAGTAGTATTTACGGAGGGCGCACTGAAGCTTTCTTT
cdr3_aa: CASSIYGGRTEAFF

d_call: TRBD2
v_call: TRBV27
clone_size: NA
j_call: TRBJ2-3
cdr3_nt: TGTGCCAGCAGTTTCACTAGCGGGGGGGCGATAAGCACAGATACGCAGTATTTT
cdr3_aa: CASSFTSGGAISTDTQYF

d_call: NA
v_call: TRBV20-1
clone_size: NA
j_call: TRBJ2-5
cdr3_nt: TGCAGTGTCAGGTTTTTGGAGACCCAGTACTTC
cdr3_aa: CSVRFLETQYF

d_call: TRBD1
v_call: TRBV5-1
clone_size: NA
j_call: TRBJ2-3
cdr3_nt: TGCGCCAGCAGCTTAGACAGGGCCCCAGATACGCAGTATTTT
cdr3_aa: CASSLDRAPDTQYF

d_call: NA
v_call: TRBV30
clone_size: NA
j_call: TRBJ1-5
cdr3_nt: TGTGCCTGGAGCGTTGGGCGGGCGGGCCAGCCCCAGCATTTT
cdr3_aa: CAWSVGRAGQPQHF

d_call: NA
v_call: TRBV18
clone_size: NA
j_call: TRBJ1-4
cdr3_nt: TGTGCCAGCTCACCCACCGGAAAGGCCACAGGGGAAAAACTGTTTTTT
cdr3_aa: CASSPTGKATGEKLFF

d_call: TRBD2
v_call: TRBV5-1
clone_size: NA
j_call: TRBJ2-2
cdr3_nt: TGCGCCAGCAGCCCGGGACTAGCGGGAAATACCGGGGAGCTGTTTTTT
cdr3_aa: CASSPGLAGNTGELFF

d_call: NA
v_call: TRBV2
clone_size: NA
j_call: TRBJ2-1
cdr3_nt: TGTGCCAGCAGGGCCACTAACGATGAGCAGTTCTTC
cdr3_aa: CASRATNDEQFF

d_call: TRBD2
v_call: TRBV19
clone_size: NA
j_call: TRBJ2-5
cdr3_nt: TGTGCCAGTAGACTAGCGGGGGAGACCCAGTACTTC
cdr3_aa: CASRLAGETQYF

d_call: TRBD1
v_call: TRBV7-2
clone_size: NA
j_call: TRBJ1-1
cdr3_nt: TGTGCCAGCAGCGACTGGACAGGGATGGGGAACACTGAAGCTTTCTTT
cdr3_aa: CASSDWTGMGNTEAFF

d_call: NA
v_call: TRBV18
clone_size: NA
j_call: TRBJ1-3
cdr3_nt: TGTGCCAGCTCACCACCCCGGTCTGGAAACACCATATATTTT
cdr3_aa: CASSPPRSGNTIYF

d_call: NA
v_call: TRBV10-3
clone_size: NA
j_call: TRBJ2-5
cdr3_nt: TGTGCCATCAGCTACCCGGGGCAGGGAGGAGAGACCCAGTACTTC
cdr3_aa: CAISYPGQGGETQYF

d_call: TRBD2
v_call: TRBV11-2
clone_size: NA
j_call: TRBJ2-1
cdr3_nt: TGTGCCAGCAGAAAAGAGAAGCGGGAGGGCCTATACAATGAGCAGTTCTTC
cdr3_aa: CASRKEKREGLYNEQFF

d_call: NA
v_call: TRBV18
clone_size: NA
j_call: TRBJ2-7
cdr3_nt: TGTGCCAGCTCACCACCAACAGGGTTGAAGAACGAGCAGTACTTC
cdr3_aa: CASSPPTGLKNEQYF

d_call: NA
v_call: TRBV9
clone_size: once
j_call: TRBJ1-2
cdr3_nt: TGTGCCAGCGGGGGGAATGGCTACACCTTC
cdr3_aa: CASGGNGYTF

d_call: NA
v_call: TRBV11-2
clone_size: NA
j_call: TRBJ1-1
cdr3_nt: TGTGCCAGCAGCGCACGGGGTCAGGACACTGAAGCTTTCTTT
cdr3_aa: CASSARGQDTEAFF

d_call: NA
v_call: TRBV11-2
clone_size: NA
j_call: TRBJ1-1
cdr3_nt: TGTGCCAGCAGACGAGCGGTAAACACTGAAGCTTTCTTT
cdr3_aa: CASRRAVNTEAFF

d_call: NA
v_call: TRBV10-3
clone_size: NA
j_call: TRBJ1-5
cdr3_nt: TGTGCCATCAGTGAGAGGTTGGGAGGGAATAATCAGCCCCAGCATTTT
cdr3_aa: CAISERLGGNNQPQHF

d_call: NA
v_call: TRBV30
clone_size: NA
j_call: TRBJ1-1
cdr3_nt: TGTGCCTGGAGTGTATACGGACAGCCTGAAGCTTTCTTT
cdr3_aa: CAWSVYGQPEAFF

d_call: TRBD2
v_call: TRBV27
clone_size: NA
j_call: TRBJ2-1
cdr3_nt: TGTGCCAGCAGTCTTCTGAAGACTAGCGGGACGTTCTTC
cdr3_aa: CASSLLKTSGTFF

d_call: NA
v_call: TRBV10-2
clone_size: once
j_call: TRBJ1-1
cdr3_nt: TGCGCCAGCAGTGTCCAGGGAGGTACTGAAGCTTTCTTT
cdr3_aa: CASSVQGGTEAFF

d_call: TRBD1
v_call: TRBV19
clone_size: NA
j_call: TRBJ1-2
cdr3_nt: TGTGCCAGTAGTACTACCCCCAGGGACAGTGGCTACACCTTC
cdr3_aa: CASSTTPRDSGYTF

d_call: NA
v_call: TRBV4-3
clone_size: NA
j_call: TRBJ1-1
cdr3_nt: TGCGCCAGCAGCCGTCTGATGGGGGGTCCGAACACTGAAGCTTTCTTT
cdr3_aa: CASSRLMGGPNTEAFF

d_call: NA
v_call: TRBV11-3
clone_size: NA
j_call: TRBJ1-2
cdr3_nt: TGTGCCAGCAGCTTCGGGGGTGAGGGCTACACCTTC
cdr3_aa: CASSFGGEGYTF

d_call: NA
v_call: TRBV6-5
clone_size: NA
j_call: TRBJ2-4
cdr3_nt: TGTGCCAGCGGGGGGTTGGCCAAAAACATTCAGTACTTC
cdr3_aa: CASGGLAKNIQYF